These T cell receptor beta chains were read from a single sample in a study of blood T cell repertoires in COVID-19. TCRdb's table, derived via immunoSEQ multiplex PCR, lists solely in-frame clones and lacks some. Here the sample spans about 410,000 clones, 86% being singletons. The specimen sequenced was peripheral blood. The source of these receptors is a woman aged 30 to 39 with active or convalescent COVID-19. Both conserved end residues are part of each CDR3. The order of the fields is J gene, D gene, V gene, CDR3 DNA, CDR3 protein. D genes are given only for firm matches.

TRBJ2-7 | - | TRBV5-4 | TGTGCCAGCAGCTTACTGCCGGGCGAGCAGTACTTC | CASSLLPGEQYF
TRBJ1-1 | - | TRBV7-9 | TGTGCCAGCAGCTTCGGGGAGAGTGAAGCTTTCTTT | CASSFGESEAFF
TRBJ1-5 | TRBD1 | TRBV7-9 | TGTGCCAGCAGCTTGTCCCCGGGACAGACCGATCAGCCCCAGCATTTT | CASSLSPGQTDQPQHF
TRBJ1-4 | TRBD1 | TRBV6-5 | TGTGCCAGCAACCGGGACAGGGAGGGACGGGAAAAACTGTTTTTT | CASNRDREGREKLFF
TRBJ1-1 | - | TRBV19 | TGTGCCAGTAGTTCCACAGGGTTTGCTGAAGCTTTCTTT | CASSSTGFAEAFF
TRBJ1-4 | TRBD1 | TRBV7-8 | TGTGCCAGCAGCTTCGGGACAGCTAATGAAAAACTGTTTTTT | CASSFGTANEKLFF
TRBJ2-5 | - | TRBV12-3/TRBV12-4 | TGTGCCAGCAGTTTAGGGACAGAAGAGACCCAGTACTTC | CASSLGTEETQYF
TRBJ2-5 | TRBD2 | TRBV5-4 | TGTGCCAGCAGCTTGGACGGGACTAGCGGGGGGCTGGGAGAGACCCAGTACTTC | CASSLDGTSGGLGETQYF
TRBJ2-3 | - | TRBV6-5 | TGTGCCAGCAGCCGGACAGCGATCACAGATACGCAGTATTTT | CASSRTAITDTQYF
TRBJ1-1 | - | TRBV19 | TGTGCCAGTATTTGGGCCGGGGGGGCTGAAGCTTTCTTT | CASIWAGGAEAFF
TRBJ1-1 | TRBD1 | TRBV27 | TGTGCCAGCAGTTTTTCGGGACAGTTAGCTTTCTTT | CASSFSGQLAFF
TRBJ1-1 | TRBD1 | TRBV3-1/TRBV3-2 | TGTGCCAGCAGCGACAGGGGTGTAACTGAAGCTTTCTTT | CASSDRGVTEAFF
TRBJ1-6 | - | TRBV6-2/TRBV6-3 | TGTGCCAGCAGTTACTCTACGCCGGGGGGCCAATCACCCCTCCACTTT | CASSYSTPGGQSPLHF
TRBJ1-2 | - | TRBV11-2 | TGTGCCAGCAGCTTATCACAGAGCTATGGCTACACCTTC | CASSLSQSYGYTF
TRBJ1-1 | - | TRBV5-1 | TGCGCCAGCATGTCACAGAACACTGAAGCTTTCTTT | CASMSQNTEAFF
TRBJ1-1 | - | TRBV6-5 | TGTGCCAGCAGTTACTCTCGGGAGTTGAACACTGAAGCTTTCTTT | CASSYSRELNTEAFF
TRBJ1-4 | - | TRBV5-6 | TGTGCCAGCAGCTTGCAACAGAATGAAAAACTGTTTTTT | CASSLQQNEKLFF
TRBJ2-2 | - | TRBV29-1 | TGCAGCGTTGAAGATACGTCAGGGGTCCTTCCCGGGGAGCTGTTTTTT | CSVEDTSGVLPGELFF
TRBJ1-3 | - | TRBV3-1/TRBV3-2 | TGTGCCAGCAGCCGACGACAGGACTTCAGCTCTGGAAACACCATATATTTT | CASSRRQDFSSGNTIYF
TRBJ1-3 | - | TRBV10-3 | TGTGCCATCATGAACAGGGACTCTGGAAACACCATATATTTT | CAIMNRDSGNTIYF
TRBJ1-5 | - | TRBV27 | TGTGCCAGCAGTCCAAACAGGGGCAATCAGCCCCAGCATTTT | CASSPNRGNQPQHF
TRBJ1-6 | - | TRBV27 | TGTGCCAGCAGGCTTCAGAGCCTAGCTTATAATTCACCCCTCCACTTT | CASRLQSLAYNSPLHF
TRBJ2-7 | TRBD1 | TRBV4-1 | TGCGCCAGCAGCCACGGGACAGACTACGAGCAGTACTTC | CASSHGTDYEQYF
TRBJ2-1 | - | TRBV5-6 | TGTGCCAGCAGCTTCCAGGAAAATGAGCAGTTCTTC | CASSFQENEQFF
TRBJ1-4 | - | TRBV2 | TGTGCCAGCCAGCCGCCGGAAGTCAAGGGGGATGAAAAACTGTTTTTT | CASQPPEVKGDEKLFF